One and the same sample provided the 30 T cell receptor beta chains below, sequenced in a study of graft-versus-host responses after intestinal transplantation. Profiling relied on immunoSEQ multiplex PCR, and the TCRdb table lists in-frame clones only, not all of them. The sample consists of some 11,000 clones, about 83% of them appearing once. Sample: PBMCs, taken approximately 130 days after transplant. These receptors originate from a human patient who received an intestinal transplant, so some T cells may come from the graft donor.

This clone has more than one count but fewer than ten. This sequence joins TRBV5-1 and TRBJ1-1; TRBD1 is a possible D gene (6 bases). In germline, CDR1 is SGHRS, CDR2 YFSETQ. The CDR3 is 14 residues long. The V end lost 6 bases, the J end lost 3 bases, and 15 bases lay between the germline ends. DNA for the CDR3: TGCGCCAGCAAAGAGCAGGGGCGAGACACTGAAGCTTTCTTT. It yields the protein CASKEQGRDTEAFF.

CDR3 sequence reads: CASRYSAGDVYEQYF. CDR3 coding DNA: TGTGCCAGCAGGTATTCAGCGGGAGACGTTTACGAGCAGTACTTC. The chain has TRBV6-5 and TRBJ2-7, with TRBD2 identical over 8 bases. The CDR3 sequence is 15 residues long. Germline V gene sequence: CDR1 MNHEY, CDR2 SVGAGI. The V gene end was trimmed by 6 bases and the J gene end by 4 bases; junction bases not matched to a gene: 11.

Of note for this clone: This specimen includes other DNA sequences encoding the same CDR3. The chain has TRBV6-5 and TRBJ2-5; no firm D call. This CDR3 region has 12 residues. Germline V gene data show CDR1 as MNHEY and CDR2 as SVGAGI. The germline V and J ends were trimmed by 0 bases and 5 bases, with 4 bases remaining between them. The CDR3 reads CASSYSGETQYF. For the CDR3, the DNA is TGTGCCAGCAGTTACTCGGGGGAGACCCAGTACTTC.

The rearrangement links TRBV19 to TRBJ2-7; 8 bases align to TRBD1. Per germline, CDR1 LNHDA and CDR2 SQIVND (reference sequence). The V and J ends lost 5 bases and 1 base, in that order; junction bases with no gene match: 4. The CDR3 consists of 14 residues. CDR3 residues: CASSAGQGSYEQYF. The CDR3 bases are TGTGCCAGTAGTGCCGGACAGGGATCCTACGAGCAGTACTTC.

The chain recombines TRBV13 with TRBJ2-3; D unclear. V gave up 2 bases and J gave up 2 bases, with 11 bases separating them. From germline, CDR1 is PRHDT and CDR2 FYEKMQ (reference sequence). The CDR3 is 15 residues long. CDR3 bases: TGTGCCAGCAGCTTAAGGCAGGATGTCACAGATACGCAGTATTTT. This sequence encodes CASSLRQDVTDTQYF.

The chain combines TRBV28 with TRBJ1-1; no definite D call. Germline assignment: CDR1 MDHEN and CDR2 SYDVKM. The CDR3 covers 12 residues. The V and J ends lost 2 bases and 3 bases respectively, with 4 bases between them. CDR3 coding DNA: TGTGCCAGCAGTTTAGAATACACTGAAGCTTTCTTT. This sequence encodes CASSLEYTEAFF.

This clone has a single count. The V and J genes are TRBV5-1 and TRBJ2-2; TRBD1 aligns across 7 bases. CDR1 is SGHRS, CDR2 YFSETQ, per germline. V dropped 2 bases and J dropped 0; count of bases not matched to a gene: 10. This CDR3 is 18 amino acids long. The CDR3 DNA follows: TGCGCCAGCAGCTTTGTATCGGGACAGACCACGAACACCGGGGAGCTGTTTTTT. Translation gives CASSFVSGQTTNTGELFF.

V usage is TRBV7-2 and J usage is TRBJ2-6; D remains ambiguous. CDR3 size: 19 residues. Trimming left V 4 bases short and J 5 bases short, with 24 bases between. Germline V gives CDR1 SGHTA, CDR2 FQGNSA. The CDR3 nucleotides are TGTGCCAGCAGCTCAATATGCAGAGAACGACAAAGTCGGGCCAACGTCCTGACTTTC. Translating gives CASSSICRERQSRANVLTF.

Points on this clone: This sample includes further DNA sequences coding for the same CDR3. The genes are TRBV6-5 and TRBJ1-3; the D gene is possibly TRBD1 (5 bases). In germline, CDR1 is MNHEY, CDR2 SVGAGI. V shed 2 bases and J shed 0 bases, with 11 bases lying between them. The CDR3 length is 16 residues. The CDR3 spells CASSYGSQGSGNTIYF. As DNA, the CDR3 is TGTGCCAGCAGTTACGGTTCCCAGGGCTCTGGAAACACCATATATTTT.

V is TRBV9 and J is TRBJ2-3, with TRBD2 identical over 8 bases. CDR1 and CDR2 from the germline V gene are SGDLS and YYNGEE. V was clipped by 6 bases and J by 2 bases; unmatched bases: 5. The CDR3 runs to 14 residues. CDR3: CASTSAGATDTQYF. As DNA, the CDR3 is TGTGCCAGCACCTCAGCGGGAGCCACAGATACGCAGTATTTT. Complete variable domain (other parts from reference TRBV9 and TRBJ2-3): DSGVTQTPKHLITATGQRVTLRCSPRSGDLSVYWYQQSLDQGLQFLIQYYNGEERAKGNILERFSAQQFPDLHSELNLSSLELGDSALYFCASTSAGATDTQYFGPGTRLTVL.

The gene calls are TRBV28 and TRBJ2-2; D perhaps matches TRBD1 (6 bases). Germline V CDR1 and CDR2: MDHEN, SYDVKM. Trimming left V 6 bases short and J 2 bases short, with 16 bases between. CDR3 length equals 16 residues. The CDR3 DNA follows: TGTGCCAGCAGCCCCCGGGACACGCGAAACACCGGGGAGCTGTTTTTT. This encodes CASSPRDTRNTGELFF.

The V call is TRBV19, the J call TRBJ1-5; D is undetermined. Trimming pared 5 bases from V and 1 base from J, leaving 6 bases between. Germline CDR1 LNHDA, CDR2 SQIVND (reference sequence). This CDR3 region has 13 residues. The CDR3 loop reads CASSLGSNQPQHF. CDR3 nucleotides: TGTGCCAGTAGTTTGGGGAGCAATCAGCCCCAGCATTTT.

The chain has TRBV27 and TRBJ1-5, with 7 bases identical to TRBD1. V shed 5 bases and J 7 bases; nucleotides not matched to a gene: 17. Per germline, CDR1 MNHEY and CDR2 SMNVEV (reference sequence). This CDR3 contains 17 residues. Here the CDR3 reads CASSPIDLQGLGQPQHF. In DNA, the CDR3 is TGTGCCAGCAGTCCGATTGACTTACAGGGGTTGGGGCAGCCCCAGCATTTT.

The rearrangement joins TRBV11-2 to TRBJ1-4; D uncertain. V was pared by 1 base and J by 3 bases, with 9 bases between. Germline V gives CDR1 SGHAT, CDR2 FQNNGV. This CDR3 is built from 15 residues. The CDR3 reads CASSLGVSPNEKLFF. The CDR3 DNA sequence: TGTGCCAGCAGCTTAGGAGTTTCCCCTAATGAAAAACTGTTTTTT.

CDR3 nucleotides: TGTGCCAGCAGCTTAGAGCCGGTTGAAGCTTTCTTT. This translates into CASSLEPVEAFF. This rearrangement joins TRBV11-1 to TRBJ1-1; D uncertain. The CDR3 length is 12 residues. The V end lost 1 base, the J end lost 7 bases, and 7 bases lay between the germline ends. In germline, CDR1 is SGHAT, CDR2 FQDESV (reference sequence).

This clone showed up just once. The CDR3 nucleotides read TGTGCCAGCAGCACGAAAAGTTACCCACAAAGTCGGGCCAACGTCCTGACTTTC. This encodes CASSTKSYPQSRANVLTF. This chain connects TRBV7-8 to TRBJ2-6; no definite D call. Germline V CDR1 and CDR2: SGHVS, FQNEAQ. With 5 bases removed from V and 5 bases from J, the gap between germline ends came to 22 bases. There are 18 residues in the CDR3.

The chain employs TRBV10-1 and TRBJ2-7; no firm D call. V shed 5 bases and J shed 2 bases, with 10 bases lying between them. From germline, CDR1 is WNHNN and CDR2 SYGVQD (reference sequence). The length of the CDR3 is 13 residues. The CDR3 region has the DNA TGCGCCAGCAGTCAGGACGGCCCCTACGAGCAGTACTTC. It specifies CASSQDGPYEQYF.

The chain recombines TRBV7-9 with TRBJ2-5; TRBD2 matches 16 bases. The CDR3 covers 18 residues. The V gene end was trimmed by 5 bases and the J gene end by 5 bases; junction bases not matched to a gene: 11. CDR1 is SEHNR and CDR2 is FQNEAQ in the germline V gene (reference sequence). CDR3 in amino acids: CASSRGTSGRAGEETQYF. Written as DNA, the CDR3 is TGTGCCAGCAGCCGCGGGACTAGCGGGAGGGCCGGGGAGGAGACCCAGTACTTC. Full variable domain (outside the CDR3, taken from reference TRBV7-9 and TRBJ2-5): DTGVSQNPRHKITKRGQNVTFRCDPISEHNRLYWYRQTLGQGPEFLTYFQNEAQLEKSRLLSDRFSAERPKGSFSTLEIQRTEQGDSAMYLCASSRGTSGRAGEETQYFGPGTRLLVL.

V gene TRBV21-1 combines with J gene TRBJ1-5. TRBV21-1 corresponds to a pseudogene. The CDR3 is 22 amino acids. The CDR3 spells CASSPSGGTATLPEDGNQPQHF. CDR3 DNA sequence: TGTGCCAGCAGCCCCTCGGGGGGGACAGCGACCCTGCCGGAAGACGGCAATCAGCCCCAGCATTTT.

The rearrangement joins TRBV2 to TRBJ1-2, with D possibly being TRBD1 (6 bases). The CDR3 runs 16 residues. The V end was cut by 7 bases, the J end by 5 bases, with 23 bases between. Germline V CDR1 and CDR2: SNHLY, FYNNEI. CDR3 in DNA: TGTGCCAGCACAGCCCGGGACACCCAAGATAGGTATGGCTACACCTTC. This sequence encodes CASTARDTQDRYGYTF. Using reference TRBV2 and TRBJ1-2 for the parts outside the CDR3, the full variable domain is EPEVTQTPSHQVTQMGQEVILRCVPISNHLYFYWYRQILGQKVEFLVSFYNNEISEKSEIFDDQFSVERPDGSNFTLKIRSTKLEDSAMYFCASTARDTQDRYGYTFGSGTRLTVV.

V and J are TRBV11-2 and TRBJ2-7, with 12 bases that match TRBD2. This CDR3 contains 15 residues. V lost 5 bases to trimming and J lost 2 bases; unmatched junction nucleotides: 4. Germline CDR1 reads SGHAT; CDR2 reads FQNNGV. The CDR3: CASSPGLAGPYEQYF. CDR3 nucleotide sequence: TGTGCCAGCAGCCCCGGACTAGCGGGGCCCTACGAGCAGTACTTC.

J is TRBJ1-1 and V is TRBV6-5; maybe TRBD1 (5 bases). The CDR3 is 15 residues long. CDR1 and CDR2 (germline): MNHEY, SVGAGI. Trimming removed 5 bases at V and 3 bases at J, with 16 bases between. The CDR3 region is CASSTGTTIHTEAFF. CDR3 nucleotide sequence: TGTGCCAGCAGTACTGGGACCACCATACACACTGAAGCTTTCTTT.

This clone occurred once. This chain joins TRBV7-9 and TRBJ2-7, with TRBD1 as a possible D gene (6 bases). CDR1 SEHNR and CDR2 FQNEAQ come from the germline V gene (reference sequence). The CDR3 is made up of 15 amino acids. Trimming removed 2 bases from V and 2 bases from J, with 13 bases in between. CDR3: CASSLWGLGAYEQYF. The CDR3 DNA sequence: TGTGCCAGCAGCTTATGGGGGCTAGGTGCCTACGAGCAGTACTTC.

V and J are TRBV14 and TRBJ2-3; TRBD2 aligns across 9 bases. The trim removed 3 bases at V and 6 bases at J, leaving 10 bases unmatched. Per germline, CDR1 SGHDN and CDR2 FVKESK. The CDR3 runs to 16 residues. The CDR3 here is CASSHEMPGLADTQYF. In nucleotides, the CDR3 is TGTGCCAGCAGCCACGAAATGCCGGGACTAGCTGATACGCAGTATTTT.

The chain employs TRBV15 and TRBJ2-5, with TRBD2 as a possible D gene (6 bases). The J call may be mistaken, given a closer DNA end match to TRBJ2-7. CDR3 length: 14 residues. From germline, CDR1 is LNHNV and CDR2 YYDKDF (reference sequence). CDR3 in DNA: TGTGCCACCAGCGGGGAGGACGGATCCTACGAGCAGTACTTC. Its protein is CATSGEDGSYEQYF.

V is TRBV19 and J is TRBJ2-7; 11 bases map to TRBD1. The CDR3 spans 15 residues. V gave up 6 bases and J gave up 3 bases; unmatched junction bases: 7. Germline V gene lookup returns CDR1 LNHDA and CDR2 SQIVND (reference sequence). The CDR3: CASSLGQGGVYEQYF. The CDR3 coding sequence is TGTGCCAGTAGCTTGGGACAGGGGGGAGTCTACGAGCAGTACTTC.

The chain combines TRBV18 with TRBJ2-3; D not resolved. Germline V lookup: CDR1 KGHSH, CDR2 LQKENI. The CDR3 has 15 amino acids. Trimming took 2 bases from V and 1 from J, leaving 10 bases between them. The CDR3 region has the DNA TGTGCCAGCTCACCATCAATGGCAGGCACAGATACGCAGTATTTT. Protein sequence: CASSPSMAGTDTQYF.

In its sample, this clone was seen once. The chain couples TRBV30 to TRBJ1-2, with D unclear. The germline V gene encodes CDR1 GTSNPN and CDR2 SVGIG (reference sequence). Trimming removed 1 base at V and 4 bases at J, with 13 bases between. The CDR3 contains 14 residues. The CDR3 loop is CAWSGPEGFYGYTF. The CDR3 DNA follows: TGTGCCTGGAGTGGTCCTGAAGGCTTCTATGGCTACACCTTC.

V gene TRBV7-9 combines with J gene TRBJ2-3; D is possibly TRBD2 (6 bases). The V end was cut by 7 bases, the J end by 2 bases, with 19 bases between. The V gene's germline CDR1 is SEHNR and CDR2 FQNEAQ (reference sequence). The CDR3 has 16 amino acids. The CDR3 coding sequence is TGTGCCAGCACCACTAGCCTTGACAGAGCCACAGATACGCAGTATTTT. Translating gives CASTTSLDRATDTQYF.

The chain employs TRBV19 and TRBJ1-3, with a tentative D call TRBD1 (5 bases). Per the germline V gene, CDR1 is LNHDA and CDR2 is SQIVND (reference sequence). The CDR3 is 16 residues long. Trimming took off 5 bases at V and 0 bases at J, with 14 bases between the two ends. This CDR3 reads CASSVNRRSSGNTIYF. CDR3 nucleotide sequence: TGTGCCAGTAGTGTAAACAGGAGGAGCTCTGGAAACACCATATATTTT.